These 11 T cell receptor beta chains share one sample of origin, sequenced in a study of shared clonotypes between healthy human individuals. Profiling relied on immunoSEQ multiplex PCR, and the TCRdb table lists in-frame clones only, not all of them. Among about 1 million clones listed, more than 60% were seen once. The sample was memory CD4+ T cells sorted from blood. Sample subset: CD45RA-negative fraction. These receptors were taken from a man aged 18-30 years in good health.

The chain uses TRBV4-1 and TRBJ1-4, with D unresolved. The CDR3 is 17 residues long. Trimming left V 0 bases short and J 0 bases short, with 11 bases between. Germline V gene data show CDR1 as MGHRA and CDR2 as YSYEKL. The CDR3 sequence: CASSQDGELSTNEKLFF. The CDR3 DNA follows: TGCGCCAGCAGCCAAGATGGGGAGTTATCAACTAATGAAAAACTGTTTTTT.

The chain couples TRBV19 to TRBJ2-7, with D unresolved. The CDR3 has 14 amino acids. Germline V gene lookup returns CDR1 LNHDA and CDR2 SQIVND (reference sequence). The V gene lost 6 bases and the J gene lost 0 bases, with 12 bases spanning the gap. The CDR3, as DNA: TGTGCCAGTAGGAAAAGCCTGGACTCCTACGAGCAGTACTTC. Translated: CASRKSLDSYEQYF.

The chain recombines TRBV7-9 with TRBJ1-1; 8 bases match TRBD1. CDR1 and CDR2 from the germline V gene are SEHNR and FQNEAQ (reference sequence). V dropped 5 bases and J dropped 6; count of bases not matched to a gene: 11. The length of the CDR3 is 15 residues. CDR3 nucleotides: TGTGCCAGCAGCCCCGGACAGGGACCCTCATCTGAAGCTTTCTTT. Translated, it gives CASSPGQGPSSEAFF.

This clone turned up a few times. The CDR3 DNA is TGTGCCAGCCGGGACACCCGTTCCTACGAGCAGTACTTC. This codes for CASRDTRSYEQYF. The chain combines TRBV2 with TRBJ2-7; tentatively, D is TRBD1 (6 bases). The length of the CDR3 is 13 residues. The germline V and J ends were trimmed by 8 bases and 1 base, with 12 bases remaining between them. Germline V gene data show CDR1 as SNHLY and CDR2 as FYNNEI.

In this sample, this clone turned up a few times. Other DNA variants within this sample encode the same CDR3. This chain connects TRBV11-2 to TRBJ2-1; D is unresolved. CDR3 length: 11 residues. V was pared by 2 bases and J by 8 bases, with 4 bases between. Germline CDR1 and CDR2: SGHAT and FQNNGV. CDR3 sequence: CASSLRDEQFF. The CDR3 DNA reads TGTGCCAGCAGCTTAAGGGATGAGCAGTTCTTC.

The rearrangement uses TRBV19 and TRBJ1-2, with D hard to call. CDR3 length: 14 residues. V shed 5 bases and J shed 7 bases, with 17 bases lying between them. CDR1 is LNHDA, CDR2 SQIVND, per germline (reference sequence). The DNA of the CDR3 is TGTGCCAGTAGTCTTCTTGGAATGGCTTCTGGCTACACCTTC. It encodes CASSLLGMASGYTF.

This clone was recorded once. The chain joins TRBV5-1 to TRBJ2-1; tentative D call: TRBD2 (6 bases). CDR1 is SGHRS and CDR2 is YFSETQ in the germline V gene. Between the trimmed V and J ends, which lost 2 bases and 9 bases, there was a span of 18 bases. The CDR3 is 15 amino acids. CDR3 nucleotide sequence: TGCGCCAGCAGCTTCGTAGGTACTAGCTATGGTGAGCAGTTCTTC. This codes for CASSFVGTSYGEQFF.

With respect to this clone: A single base separates this from a much larger clone, so it may be a read error. Other DNA sequences within the sample encode an identical CDR3. The chain links TRBV7-8 to TRBJ2-7, with D unclear. Germline-derived CDR1 and CDR2 are SGHVS and FQNEAQ. V gave up 1 base and J gave up 0 bases, with 1 base separating them. The length of the CDR3 is 12 residues. The CDR3 bases are TGTGCCAGCAGCTTAGGCTCCTACGAGCAGTACTTC. This translates into CASSLGSYEQYF.

The chain links TRBV30 to TRBJ1-5, with TRBD1 identical over 9 bases. V was pared by 0 bases and J by 9 bases, with 9 bases of the junction left unmatched. This CDR3 contains 15 residues. CDR1 GTSNPN and CDR2 SVGIG come from the germline V gene (reference sequence). The CDR3 is CAWSVRGQGSGPQHF. The CDR3 DNA reads TGTGCCTGGAGTGTACGGGGACAGGGATCGGGGCCCCAGCATTTT.

The CDR3 is CASLSTDTQYF. The CDR3, as DNA: TGTGCCAGCCTCAGCACAGATACGCAGTATTTT. The chain joins TRBV18 to TRBJ2-3; D is unclear. The germline V gene encodes CDR1 KGHSH and CDR2 LQKENI. There are 11 residues in the CDR3. V was cut by 8 bases and J by 0 bases, with 3 bases left in between.

The chain couples TRBV18 to TRBJ2-3; the D is unclear. CDR1 and CDR2 (germline): KGHSH, LQKENI. The CDR3 contains 14 residues. V gave up 0 bases and J gave up 2 bases, with 6 bases separating them. The chain's CDR3 is CASSPPMPTDTQYF. The CDR3 nucleotides read TGTGCCAGCTCACCACCCATGCCCACAGATACGCAGTATTTT.